The rows below give T cell receptor beta chains drawn from one sample of a study of T cells in Graves' hyperthyroidism and ophthalmopathy. TCRdb processed the multiplex PCR reads anew with MiXCR; each CDR3 protein has one entry. The sample contains 550,000 to 800,000 distinct CDR3 sequences, 16% of which appear only once. Sequencing was carried out using blood. All receptors derive from a man between 18 and 29 years old with Graves' hyperthyroidism. CDR3s include the opening cysteine and the closing phenylalanine or tryptophan. Each record gives: CDR3 DNA, CDR3 protein, clone size, D gene, J gene, V gene. A D gene is named only where the DNA matches it firmly. Expanded clones get a size class; other rows say once, few or many, or leave the size out.

CDR3nt: TGTGCCAGCAGCGTAGGTGGGACAGGGGGAGATGGCTACACCTTC
CDR3aa: CASSVGGTGGDGYTF
abundance: few
d_gene: TRBD1
j_gene: TRBJ1-2
v_gene: TRBV9

CDR3nt: TGTGCCAGCAGCCGTCAGGTGCTCTACGAGCAGTACTTC
CDR3aa: CASSRQVLYEQYF
abundance: many
d_gene: -
j_gene: TRBJ2-7
v_gene: TRBV28

CDR3nt: TGCGCCAGCGGCCAAGGCCCCGGACAGCAAACCGGATACGAGCAGTACTTC
CDR3aa: CASGQGPGQQTGYEQYF
abundance: -
d_gene: -
j_gene: TRBJ2-7
v_gene: TRBV4-1

CDR3nt: TGTGCCAGCAGGGAGGGACTAGCAGGCACCGGGGAGCTGTTTTTT
CDR3aa: CASREGLAGTGELFF
abundance: many
d_gene: TRBD2
j_gene: TRBJ2-2
v_gene: TRBV2

CDR3nt: TGTGCCAGCAGTAATGGGGGCGGTAGCAATCAGCCCCAGCATTTT
CDR3aa: CASSNGGGSNQPQHF
abundance: many
d_gene: -
j_gene: TRBJ1-5
v_gene: TRBV28

CDR3nt: TGTGCCAGCTCACCCCGGACGGACCTTGGGGCTTTCTTT
CDR3aa: CASSPRTDLGAFF
abundance: many
d_gene: -
j_gene: TRBJ1-1
v_gene: TRBV18

CDR3nt: TGCGCCAGCAGCCAATTCACCGGAACGGGGGGCTACGAGCAGTACTTC
CDR3aa: CASSQFTGTGGYEQYF
abundance: -
d_gene: TRBD2
j_gene: TRBJ2-7
v_gene: TRBV4-1

CDR3nt: TGTGCCACCCAAGGATCAGGGACCGAGCAGTACTTC
CDR3aa: CATQGSGTEQYF
abundance: few
d_gene: -
j_gene: TRBJ2-7
v_gene: TRBV6-1

CDR3nt: TGTGCCAGCAACCACTACGAGCAGTACTTC
CDR3aa: CASNHYEQYF
abundance: many
d_gene: -
j_gene: TRBJ2-7
v_gene: TRBV3-2

CDR3nt: TGCAGCGCGACCGGGACAGGGGGGCCCTACGAGCAGTACTTC
CDR3aa: CSATGTGGPYEQYF
abundance: -
d_gene: TRBD1
j_gene: TRBJ2-7
v_gene: TRBV29-1

CDR3nt: TGTGCCAGCTCAAACCCAGGGCAAGAGACCCAGTACTTC
CDR3aa: CASSNPGQETQYF
abundance: -
d_gene: -
j_gene: TRBJ2-5
v_gene: TRBV18

CDR3nt: TGCGCCAGCAGCCAAGCCCTAGGGGTCTGGTACGAGCAGTACTTC
CDR3aa: CASSQALGVWYEQYF
abundance: -
d_gene: -
j_gene: TRBJ2-7
v_gene: TRBV4-3

CDR3nt: TGTGCCAGCAGCGCCGGCGTGACAGGGGGCTGGCAGCCCCAGCATTTT
CDR3aa: CASSAGVTGGWQPQHF
abundance: -
d_gene: TRBD1
j_gene: TRBJ1-5
v_gene: TRBV9

CDR3nt: TGTGCCAGCAGCCAGGCCGGGACACCTAATCAGCCCCAGCATTTT
CDR3aa: CASSQAGTPNQPQHF
abundance: many
d_gene: -
j_gene: TRBJ1-5
v_gene: TRBV3-1

CDR3nt: TGTGCCAGCAGTCGACTAGCGGGAGTGTTTGAGCAGTTCTTC
CDR3aa: CASSRLAGVFEQFF
abundance: once
d_gene: TRBD2
j_gene: TRBJ2-1
v_gene: TRBV28

CDR3nt: TGCAGCGTTAACCCTGGGCCGACAGATACGCGGTATTTT
CDR3aa: CSVNPGPTDTRYF
abundance: -
d_gene: -
j_gene: TRBJ2-3
v_gene: TRBV29-1

CDR3nt: TGTGCCATCAACCCTGACAGGGCGAGTCTCAATGGCTACACCTTC
CDR3aa: CAINPDRASLNGYTF
abundance: many
d_gene: TRBD1
j_gene: TRBJ1-2
v_gene: TRBV10-3

CDR3nt: TGTGCCAGCAGCTTGACGGAGGGAGATCCACCCTACGAGCAGTACTTC
CDR3aa: CASSLTEGDPPYEQYF
abundance: few
d_gene: -
j_gene: TRBJ2-7
v_gene: TRBV7-2

CDR3nt: TGCGCCAGCAGCTTAGGCGGGGACGGCAATCAGCCCCAGCATTTT
CDR3aa: CASSLGGDGNQPQHF
abundance: many
d_gene: -
j_gene: TRBJ1-5
v_gene: TRBV5-1

CDR3nt: TGTGCCAGCAGCGCTAGCGGGGACCTCTCCTACAATGAGCAGTTCTTC
CDR3aa: CASSASGDLSYNEQFF
abundance: many
d_gene: TRBD2
j_gene: TRBJ2-1
v_gene: TRBV11-2

CDR3nt: TGTGCCAGCAGGCAATCGCAGGTCCCTGAAAAACTGTTTTTT
CDR3aa: CASRQSQVPEKLFF
abundance: few
d_gene: -
j_gene: TRBJ1-4
v_gene: TRBV27

CDR3nt: TGTGCCAGCAGCTTATTCGACAGGGGTGATCAGCCCCAGCATTTT
CDR3aa: CASSLFDRGDQPQHF
abundance: -
d_gene: TRBD1
j_gene: TRBJ1-5
v_gene: TRBV7-9

CDR3nt: TGTGCCAGCAGTTACTCCGGGGGCCCTTACAATGAGCAGTTCTTC
CDR3aa: CASSYSGGPYNEQFF
abundance: -
d_gene: -
j_gene: TRBJ2-1
v_gene: TRBV6-2/TRBV6-3

CDR3nt: TGTGCCTGGAGTGGAATAGGAGGGATCGAGGGGCAGCCCCAGCATTTT
CDR3aa: CAWSGIGGIEGQPQHF
abundance: few
d_gene: -
j_gene: TRBJ1-5
v_gene: TRBV30

CDR3nt: TGTGCCAGCAGCTTAAAAGGAGGGACAGGGGCTTGGGAGCAGTACTTC
CDR3aa: CASSLKGGTGAWEQYF
abundance: many
d_gene: TRBD1
j_gene: TRBJ2-7
v_gene: TRBV7-2

CDR3nt: TGTGCCTGGAGTGTATCAGGGGGCGGGACTTCGAGGGAGCTGTTTTTT
CDR3aa: CAWSVSGGGTSRELFF
abundance: -
d_gene: TRBD1
j_gene: TRBJ2-2
v_gene: TRBV30

CDR3nt: TGTGCCAGCAGCTTAGTGGGACTAGACTACGAGCAGTACTTC
CDR3aa: CASSLVGLDYEQYF
abundance: few
d_gene: TRBD2
j_gene: TRBJ2-7
v_gene: TRBV7-9

CDR3nt: TGTGCCAGCAGTGAAGTAAGGGGCGGATACGAGCAGTACTTC
CDR3aa: CASSEVRGGYEQYF
abundance: many
d_gene: -
j_gene: TRBJ2-7
v_gene: TRBV6-1

CDR3nt: TGTGCCAGCTCACCTTCCCGGCAGGGCGACGAGCAGTACTTC
CDR3aa: CASSPSRQGDEQYF
abundance: few
d_gene: -
j_gene: TRBJ2-7
v_gene: TRBV18

CDR3nt: TGTGCTAGTGGTTGGGGGGACAGAAGTGAAAAACTGTTTTTT
CDR3aa: CASGWGDRSEKLFF
abundance: few
d_gene: TRBD1
j_gene: TRBJ1-4
v_gene: TRBV12-5

CDR3nt: TGTGCCAGCAGTCCCGGAGGAGCGCTCTCGAACGGCTACACCTTC
CDR3aa: CASSPGGALSNGYTF
abundance: -
d_gene: -
j_gene: TRBJ1-2
v_gene: TRBV28

CDR3nt: TGTGCGGTTTCCGGGACAGGGTTTAATGAAAAACTGTTTTTT
CDR3aa: CAVSGTGFNEKLFF
abundance: few
d_gene: TRBD1
j_gene: TRBJ1-4
v_gene: TRBV19

CDR3nt: TGTGCCAGCAGTCGGGGCAGACTTCAGCCCCAGCATTTT
CDR3aa: CASSRGRLQPQHF
abundance: -
d_gene: -
j_gene: TRBJ1-5
v_gene: TRBV6-1

CDR3nt: TGTGCCAGCAGCGTAGGGCCCCGAGAAGCGACCCAGTACTTC
CDR3aa: CASSVGPREATQYF
abundance: -
d_gene: -
j_gene: TRBJ2-5
v_gene: TRBV9

CDR3nt: TGTGCCAGCAGCCAAGAGAGCCTCCCGGATTTAACGGGAGGTTCCTACGAGCAGTACTTC
CDR3aa: CASSQESLPDLTGGSYEQYF
abundance: many
d_gene: TRBD2
j_gene: TRBJ2-7
v_gene: TRBV3-1

CDR3nt: TGTGCCAGCAGTGCGAGCTCCTACGAGCAGTACTTC
CDR3aa: CASSASSYEQYF
abundance: many
d_gene: -
j_gene: TRBJ2-7
v_gene: TRBV5-1

CDR3nt: TGTGCCAGCAGCCCTGACAGTCCCTTCTACGAGCAGTACTTC
CDR3aa: CASSPDSPFYEQYF
abundance: -
d_gene: -
j_gene: TRBJ2-7
v_gene: TRBV7-8

CDR3nt: TGTGCCAGCAGTTCGAACGGCGGGAAGGAGACCCAGTACTTC
CDR3aa: CASSSNGGKETQYF
abundance: -
d_gene: -
j_gene: TRBJ2-5
v_gene: TRBV28

CDR3nt: TGTGCCAGCAGCTTAGAGGACGACGGGGAAAATGAGCAGTTCTTC
CDR3aa: CASSLEDDGENEQFF
abundance: many
d_gene: -
j_gene: TRBJ2-1
v_gene: TRBV7-8

CDR3nt: TGTGCCAGCAGTGGAAGCGGGCACGGGGAGCTGTTTTTT
CDR3aa: CASSGSGHGELFF
abundance: many
d_gene: -
j_gene: TRBJ2-2
v_gene: TRBV2

CDR3nt: TGTGCCAGCAGCGCCCATAGCGGAGTTTCCTACAATGAGCAGTACTTC
CDR3aa: CASSAHSGVSYNEQYF
abundance: -
d_gene: -
j_gene: TRBJ2-7
v_gene: TRBV9

CDR3nt: TGTGCCACCAGCAGGGGAGCCTGGGATGAAGCTTTCTTT
CDR3aa: CATSRGAWDEAFF
abundance: few
d_gene: -
j_gene: TRBJ1-1
v_gene: TRBV15

CDR3nt: TGTGCCAGCAGTGAAACCTATAATGAAAAACTGTTTTTT
CDR3aa: CASSETYNEKLFF
abundance: -
d_gene: -
j_gene: TRBJ1-4
v_gene: TRBV6-1

CDR3nt: TGTGCCAGCAGCGGAGGACTAGCGGGTATGACGGGCTCCTACGAGCAGTACTTC
CDR3aa: CASSGGLAGMTGSYEQYF
abundance: -
d_gene: TRBD2
j_gene: TRBJ2-7
v_gene: TRBV9

CDR3nt: TGTGCCAGCAGTGCCGGGACCCAGTCACCCCTCCACTTT
CDR3aa: CASSAGTQSPLHF
abundance: few
d_gene: -
j_gene: TRBJ1-6
v_gene: TRBV12-3/TRBV12-4

CDR3nt: TGCGCCAGCAGCCAAGACGGGACGCGACGAACCTACGAGCAGTACTTC
CDR3aa: CASSQDGTRRTYEQYF
abundance: few
d_gene: -
j_gene: TRBJ2-7
v_gene: TRBV4-3

CDR3nt: TGTGCCAGCAGCTTCGACGGGACTAGCGGGATGGAGACCCAGTACTTC
CDR3aa: CASSFDGTSGMETQYF
abundance: -
d_gene: TRBD2
j_gene: TRBJ2-5
v_gene: TRBV11-2

CDR3nt: TGCAGTGCCGGACCCAGAGGAACAGCCTACGAGCAGTACTTC
CDR3aa: CSAGPRGTAYEQYF
abundance: few
d_gene: -
j_gene: TRBJ2-7
v_gene: TRBV20-1

CDR3nt: TGTGCCAGCAGTTTTCCCACAGGGGGTCAAGAGACCCAGTACTTC
CDR3aa: CASSFPTGGQETQYF
abundance: many
d_gene: TRBD1
j_gene: TRBJ2-5
v_gene: TRBV28

CDR3nt: TGTGCCAGTAGTATAGGCAGGGTCCAAGAGACCCAGTACTTC
CDR3aa: CASSIGRVQETQYF
abundance: -
d_gene: -
j_gene: TRBJ2-5
v_gene: TRBV19

CDR3nt: TGTGCCAGCAGTCCGCCGGGGACAGGGTTTTCCTACGAGCAGTACTTC
CDR3aa: CASSPPGTGFSYEQYF
abundance: -
d_gene: TRBD1
j_gene: TRBJ2-7
v_gene: TRBV28

CDR3nt: TGTGCCAGCAGCTTCGGACAGGGTGGGAACGAGCAGTACTTC
CDR3aa: CASSFGQGGNEQYF
abundance: -
d_gene: TRBD1
j_gene: TRBJ2-7
v_gene: TRBV11-1

CDR3nt: TGTGCCAGCTCACCTTACACCCCGGGACCCAATGAGCAGTTCTTC
CDR3aa: CASSPYTPGPNEQFF
abundance: -
d_gene: -
j_gene: TRBJ2-1
v_gene: TRBV18

CDR3nt: TGCGCCAGCAGCACTAGGCCTAGCGGGAGGCCGGGAGAGACCCAGTACTTC
CDR3aa: CASSTRPSGRPGETQYF
abundance: few
d_gene: TRBD2
j_gene: TRBJ2-5
v_gene: TRBV5-1

CDR3nt: TGTGCCACCACCCTGGGACTCCAGAACACCGGGGAGCTGTTTTTT
CDR3aa: CATTLGLQNTGELFF
abundance: -
d_gene: -
j_gene: TRBJ2-2
v_gene: TRBV7-8

CDR3nt: TGTGCCAGCAGCTATCGGAGATCGGCGGGAGTCCCCCACAATGAGCAGTTCTTC
CDR3aa: CASSYRRSAGVPHNEQFF
abundance: many
d_gene: TRBD2
j_gene: TRBJ2-1
v_gene: TRBV6-2/TRBV6-3

CDR3nt: TGCAGTGCCACCCCGCTTTCTAGCGCCTACAATGAGCAGTTCTTC
CDR3aa: CSATPLSSAYNEQFF
abundance: -
d_gene: -
j_gene: TRBJ2-1
v_gene: TRBV20-1